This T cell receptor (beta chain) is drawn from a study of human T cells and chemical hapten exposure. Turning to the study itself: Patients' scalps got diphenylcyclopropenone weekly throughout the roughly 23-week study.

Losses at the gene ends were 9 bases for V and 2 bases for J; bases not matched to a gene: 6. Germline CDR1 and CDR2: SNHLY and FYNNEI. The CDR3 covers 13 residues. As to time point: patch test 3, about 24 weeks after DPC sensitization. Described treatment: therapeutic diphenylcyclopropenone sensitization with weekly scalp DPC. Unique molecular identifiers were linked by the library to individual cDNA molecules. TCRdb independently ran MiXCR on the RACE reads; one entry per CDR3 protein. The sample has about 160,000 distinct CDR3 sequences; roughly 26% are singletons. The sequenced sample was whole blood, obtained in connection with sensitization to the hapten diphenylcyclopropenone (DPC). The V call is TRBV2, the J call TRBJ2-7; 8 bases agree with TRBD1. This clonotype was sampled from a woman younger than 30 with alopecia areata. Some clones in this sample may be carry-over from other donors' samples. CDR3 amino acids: CARARQGPYEQYF. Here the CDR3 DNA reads TGTGCCAGGGCGAGACAGGGGCCCTACGAGCAGTACTTC.